The clone carrying this T cell receptor beta chain was observed a handful of times. Antigen: not known. The data stem from a study of graft-versus-host responses after intestinal transplantation. The CDR3 extends over 15 amino acids. CDR1 SEHNR and CDR2 FQNEAQ come from the germline V gene (reference sequence). V was shortened by 5 bases and J by 5 bases, with 19 bases between the two germline ends. The assay was immunoSEQ multiplex PCR, and TCRdb's table has in-frame clones only and misses some. The sample records tens of thousands of clones, 91% being singletons. The rearrangement uses TRBV7-9 and TRBJ2-7, with D perhaps matching TRBD1 (6 bases). The material was unstimulated CD8+ T cells sorted from spleen or lymph node cells, obtained before intestinal transplant. The sequence came from a human donor who received an intestinal transplant. The CDR3 DNA follows: TGTGCCAGCAGCGGGGGCCCAGGGGTAACCCACGAGCAGTACTTC. Its protein product is CASSGGPGVTHEQYF.